This entry is about one T cell receptor delta chain. This clone was counted ten times or more. Its antigen is still unknown. TCRdb assigns this DNA the protein of a much larger clone, which departs from its translation at residue 10; this likely reflects a read error, and the protein shown comes from translating the DNA. The data derive from a study of γδ T cells in repeated Plasmodium falciparum infection (dated by TCRdb to about 2021). Background for the entire study: Malian children exposed to intense seasonal malaria transmission were enrolled in the natural-infection arm and compared with Australian children matched for age and gender. Four controlled human malaria infections were administered to several malaria-naive U.S. adults over roughly 600 days by bites from P. falciparum NF54-infected Anopheles stephensi mosquitoes. Samples were collected from controlled-infection subjects at baseline, immediately before selected infections, and 21 days after each infection. Malian gammadelta TCR repertoires were analysed cross-sectionally during no-transmission periods and were analysed longitudinally across acute febrile malaria episodes. The study looked at how repeated Plasmodium falciparum infection shapes the human gammadelta T cell repertoire, using both natural infection in Mali and controlled human malaria infection. What the authors observed across the whole study: The Malian cohort was drawn from a small rural village made up mostly of one ethnic group, which limits generalizability. Analysis of inter-individual variability in gammadelta T cell responses was limited by the small size of the controlled-infection cohort. Vgamma9/Vdelta2+ TCR repertoires kept a highly stable polyclonal repertoire across time and infection, and many TCRgamma sequences overlapped between individuals. Compared with Australian children, Malian children appeared to have Vdelta2-negative gammadelta TCR repertoires that were more clonally expanded, less diverse and less shared. In Vdelta2-negative gammadelta TCR repertoires, which were largely Vdelta1+, repeated controlled infections appeared to drive waves of new clonotype selection.

For bulk TCR repertoire analysis, Vgamma9/Vdelta2+ and Vdelta2-negative gammadelta T cell populations were isolated by flow sorting from peripheral blood mononuclear cells. To prepare the library, multiplex PCR was applied. TCRdb records Illumina MiSeq as the sequencer. Both TCR gamma (TRG) and TCR delta (TRD) chains were sequenced from each sorted gammadelta T cell sample. The study's own analysis went as follows. The repertoire analyses drew on clonotype tree plots, the accumulated frequency of the top 20 clonotypes, and diversity index (DI) and D75 metrics. With CATT, TCRdb called clones again from the public reads; duplicate DNA rows were later joined. The V and J calls and clone size come from TCRdb's table, not from the authors' own analysis. This sample gives tens of thousands of delta-chain clones in total; around 1.8% of them show up just once. Together, the top ten hold about 15% of the sample.

The CDR3 has 15 amino acids, counting the end cysteine and phenylalanine. Only the CDR3 region is kept as DNA, spanning 45 bases read in frame from base 1. V and J are trimmed by 5 bases and 4 bases, and the gene matches miss 8 bases of the junction. Per the germline V gene, TSWWSYY is the CDR1 and QGS is the CDR2. The sequence derives from a pool of human donors (malaria-infected and uninfected, not separated). The specimen sequenced was gamma-delta T cells from blood. The sequence links TRDV1 to TRDJ1, with 9 bases in between that match TRDD3. The CDR3 protein sequence reads: CALGPYWGTCDKLIF. The DNA is as follows: TGTGCTCTTGGGCCGTACTGGGGGACCTGCGATAAACTCATCTTT.